This TCR beta chain was sequenced for a study of metastatic and nonmetastatic thyroid tumors. Study overall: Where malignant and benign thyroid patients were concerned, repertoires were compared across blood and tumor or nodule tissue.

Findings of the study overall: Reported TCR beta diversity, measured in blood and tumor, was significantly higher for malignant thyroid tumors than for benign nodules.

V lost 6 bases and J lost 5, with 17 bases in between. The V gene's germline CDR1 is MRHNA and CDR2 SNTAGT. The CDR3 contains 15 residues. Original handling: A classifier of distant metastasis in papillary thyroid cancer was built from CDR3 differences (across clinicopathological groups). Through MiXCR, TCRdb re-clonotyped the PCR reads. These V and J calls are TCRdb output, not the study's own analysis. The data contain roughly 63,000 clones, about a sixth of them singletons. This clone occurred a few times. Its antigen is still unknown. There were no patients who had received any treatment before thyroid surgery.

The sequenced material came from blood. The TCR originated in a male donor with papillary thyroid cancer or a benign thyroid nodule (not recorded which). Some clones in this sample may be carry-over from other donors' samples. The chain is built from TRBV6-4 and TRBJ2-1; TRBD2 might be the D (6 bases). CDR3 DNA sequence: TGTGCCAGCAGCTGGGGGACTTCTGGCCACAATGAGCAGTTCTTC. This translates into CASSWGTSGHNEQFF.